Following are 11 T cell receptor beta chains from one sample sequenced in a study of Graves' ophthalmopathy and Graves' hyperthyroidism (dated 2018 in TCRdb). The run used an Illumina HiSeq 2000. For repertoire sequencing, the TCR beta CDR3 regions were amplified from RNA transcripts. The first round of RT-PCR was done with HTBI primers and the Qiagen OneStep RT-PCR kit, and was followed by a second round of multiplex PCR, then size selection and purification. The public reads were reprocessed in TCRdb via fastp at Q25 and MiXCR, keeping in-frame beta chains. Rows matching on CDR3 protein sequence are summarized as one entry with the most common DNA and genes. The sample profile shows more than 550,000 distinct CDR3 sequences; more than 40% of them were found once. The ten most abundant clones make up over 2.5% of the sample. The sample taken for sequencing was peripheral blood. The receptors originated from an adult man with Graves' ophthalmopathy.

The CDR3 is CASSSNGYQPQYF. DNA of the CDR3: TGTGCCAGCAGTTCAAACGGATATCAGCCCCAGTACTTC. This chain links TRBV7-2 with TRBJ2-5; D remains ambiguous. Trimming left V 6 bases short and J 9 bases short, with 17 bases between. Germline CDR1 and CDR2: SGHTA and FQGNSA. This CDR3 region has 13 residues.

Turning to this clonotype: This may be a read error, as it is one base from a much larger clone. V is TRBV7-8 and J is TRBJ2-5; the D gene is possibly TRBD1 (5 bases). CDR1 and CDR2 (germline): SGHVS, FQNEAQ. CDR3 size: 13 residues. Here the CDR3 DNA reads TGTGCCAGCAGCTCGGACAACCAAGAGATCCAGTACTTC. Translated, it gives CASSSDNQEIQYF.

CDR3 region: CASSQPGLGDEQYF. In DNA form, the CDR3 reads TGTGCCAGCAGCCAACCGGGACTAGGTGACGAGCAGTACTTC. This chain connects TRBV9 to TRBJ2-7; TRBD2 agrees at 8 bases. Germline CDR1 is SGDLS and CDR2 is YYNGEE. This CDR3 is built from 14 residues. The junction had 8 bases not matched to a gene; V was cut back by 4 bases and J by 5 bases.

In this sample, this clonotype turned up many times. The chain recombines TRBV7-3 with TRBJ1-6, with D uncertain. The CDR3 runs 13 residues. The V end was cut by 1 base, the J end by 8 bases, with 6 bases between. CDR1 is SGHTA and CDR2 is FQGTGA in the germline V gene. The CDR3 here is CASSLSADSPLHF. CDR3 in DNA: TGTGCCAGCAGCTTAAGTGCAGATTCACCCCTCCACTTT. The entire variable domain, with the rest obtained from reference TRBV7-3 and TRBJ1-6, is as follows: GAGVSQTPSNKVTEKGKYVELRCDPISGHTALYWYRQSLGQGPEFLIYFQGTGAADDSGLPNDRFFAVRPEGSVSTLKIQRTERGDSAVYLCASSLSADSPLHFGNGTRLTVT.

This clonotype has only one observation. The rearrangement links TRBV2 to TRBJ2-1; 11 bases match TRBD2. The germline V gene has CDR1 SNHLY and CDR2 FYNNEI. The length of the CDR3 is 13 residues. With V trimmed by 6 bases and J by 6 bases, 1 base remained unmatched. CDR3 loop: CASRGLAVNEQFF. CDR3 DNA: TGTGCCAGCAGGGGACTAGCGGTCAATGAGCAGTTCTTC.

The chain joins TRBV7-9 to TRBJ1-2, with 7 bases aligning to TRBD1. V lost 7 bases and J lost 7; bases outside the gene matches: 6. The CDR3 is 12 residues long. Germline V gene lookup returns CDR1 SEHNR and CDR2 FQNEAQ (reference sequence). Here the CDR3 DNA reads TGTGCCAGCACCCAGGGGGAAAGTGGCTACACCTTC. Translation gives CASTQGESGYTF.

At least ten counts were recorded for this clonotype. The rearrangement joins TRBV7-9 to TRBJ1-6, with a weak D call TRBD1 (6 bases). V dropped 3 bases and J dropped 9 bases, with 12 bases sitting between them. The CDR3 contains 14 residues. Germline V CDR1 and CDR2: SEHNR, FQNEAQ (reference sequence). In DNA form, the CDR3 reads TGTGCCAGCAGCTTGAACCAGGGGAGTTCACCCCTCCACTTT. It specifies CASSLNQGSSPLHF.

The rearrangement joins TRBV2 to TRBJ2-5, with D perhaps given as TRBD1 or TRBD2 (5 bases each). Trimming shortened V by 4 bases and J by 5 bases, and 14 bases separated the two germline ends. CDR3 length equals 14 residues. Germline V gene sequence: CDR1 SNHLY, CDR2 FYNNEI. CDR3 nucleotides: TGTGCCAGCAGTGTTTCCGAGGGGAAGGAGACCCAGTACTTC. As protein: CASSVSEGKETQYF.

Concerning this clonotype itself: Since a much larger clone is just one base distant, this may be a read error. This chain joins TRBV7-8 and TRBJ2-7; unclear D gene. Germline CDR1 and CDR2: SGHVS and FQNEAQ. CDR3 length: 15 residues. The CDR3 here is CASSLAHGVSYGQYF. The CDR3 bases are TGTGCCAGCAGCTTAGCGCATGGGGTCTCCTACGGGCAGTACTTC.

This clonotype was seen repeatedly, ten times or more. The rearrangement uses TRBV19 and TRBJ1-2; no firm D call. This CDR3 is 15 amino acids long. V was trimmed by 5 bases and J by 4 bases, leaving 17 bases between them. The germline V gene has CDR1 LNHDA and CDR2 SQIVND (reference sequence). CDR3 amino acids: CASSPFWREPYGYTF. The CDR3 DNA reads TGTGCCAGTAGTCCCTTTTGGCGTGAACCCTATGGCTACACCTTC.

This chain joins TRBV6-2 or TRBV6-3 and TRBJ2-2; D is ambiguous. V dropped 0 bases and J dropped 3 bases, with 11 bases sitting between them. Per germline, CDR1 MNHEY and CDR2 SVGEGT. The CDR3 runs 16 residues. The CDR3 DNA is TGTGCCAGCAGTTACTCGGCCCACCTCCACACCGGGGAGCTGTTTTTT. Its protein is CASSYSAHLHTGELFF.